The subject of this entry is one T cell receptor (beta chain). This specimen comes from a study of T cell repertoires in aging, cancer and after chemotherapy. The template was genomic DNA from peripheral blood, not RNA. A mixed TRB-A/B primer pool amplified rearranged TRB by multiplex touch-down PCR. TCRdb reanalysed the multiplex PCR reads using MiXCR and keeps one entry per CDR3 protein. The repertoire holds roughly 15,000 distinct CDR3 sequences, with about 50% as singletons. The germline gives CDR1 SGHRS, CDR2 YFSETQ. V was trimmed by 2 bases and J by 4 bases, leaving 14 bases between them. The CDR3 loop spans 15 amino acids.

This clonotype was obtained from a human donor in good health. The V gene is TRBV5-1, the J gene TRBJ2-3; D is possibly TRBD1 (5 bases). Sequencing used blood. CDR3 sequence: CASSFAQGTADTQYF. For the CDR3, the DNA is TGCGCCAGCAGCTTTGCGCAGGGTACAGCAGATACGCAGTATTTT.